This T cell receptor beta chain was retrieved from a study of T cells in Graves' hyperthyroidism and ophthalmopathy. There were TCR beta CDR3 regions amplified from RNA transcripts. Initially, a first-round RT-PCR of the TCR CDR3 employed the HTBI primer set. MiXCR was run by TCRdb on the multiplex PCR reads, yielding one entry per CDR3 protein. The sample lists roughly 570,000 distinct CDR3 sequences, 15% to 19% occurring once. This clonotype has a count of ten or more. The germline CDR1 and CDR2 sequences are SGHAT and FQNNGV. V was clipped by 8 bases and J by 3 bases; unmatched bases: 11. This CDR3 has 15 residues.

V usage is TRBV11-2 and J usage is TRBJ2-7, with TRBD2 identical over 9 bases. The sample taken for sequencing was blood. The sequence derives from a woman in her 30s with Graves' hyperthyroidism. CDR3 region: CASGPKIAGDYEQYF. The CDR3 nucleotides read TGTGCCAGCGGCCCCAAAATAGCGGGAGACTACGAGCAGTACTTC.